Sequencing of this T cell receptor beta chain was carried out in a study of control samples from healthy donors and cancer patients (dated by TCRdb to the early 2020s). In regard to this clone: This clone's antigen is unknown. Per-nucleotide qualities are absent, and no much larger clonotype sits a single base away.

Counted from cysteine to phenylalanine, this CDR3 has 15 amino acids. The DNA shown is the 45-base CDR3, in frame from base 1. Via the germline V gene, CDR1 is SGHTA and CDR2 FQGTGA. The junction carries 15 bases between V and J, which are trimmed by 5 bases and 3 bases respectively. Libraries were made using the immunoSEQ multiplex PCR assay. TCRdb carries this immuneACCESS record with in-frame sequences only. Its versions omit some clonotypes, under half of them owing to an unresolved V gene in the studies checked, with the rest unexplained. Within this sample are 150,000 or so clones, with about 86% of them counted one time only. 1.5% to 2% of the sample lies in the top ten.

Recombination linked TRBV7-3 to TRBJ2-3; the D region possibly corresponds to TRBD2 (7 bases align). Sequencing was carried out using blood. This clonotype originated in a man aged 18 to 30 in good health. CDR3 protein: CASSPYGGRTDTQYF. Here is the DNA: TGTGCCAGCAGCCCCTACGGGGGGCGGACAGATACGCAGTATTTT.